These T cell receptor beta chains were read from a single sample in a study of T cell responses to AZD1222 COVID-19 vaccine. Assay: immunoSEQ multiplex PCR; the TCRdb copy retains only in-frame clones and omits some. The table has 65,000 to 100,000 clones, less than 95% seen once. This specimen consisted of peripheral blood, obtained 28 days after the second AZD1222 dose. The receptors here all came from an adult who received the AZD1222 COVID-19 vaccine. CDR3s include the opening cysteine and the closing phenylalanine or tryptophan. Fields, in order: clone size, D gene, V gene, J gene, CDR3 protein, CDR3 DNA. The D gene is left open where the match is weak. Rows give clone size only sometimes, using once, few, many, or a class for an expanded clone.

.	TRBD1	TRBV19	TRBJ2-2	CASEQGPSNTGELFF	TGTGCCAGTGAACAGGGGCCCTCGAACACCGGGGAGCTGTTTTTT
.	TRBD1	TRBV19	TRBJ2-1	CASSTRGKGALYNEQFF	TGTGCCAGTAGTACCCGAGGGAAGGGGGCCCTGTACAATGAGCAGTTCTTC
.	TRBD1	TRBV28	TRBJ1-4	CASSSTGGFEKLFF	TGTGCCAGCAGTTCCACAGGGGGCTTTGAAAAACTGTTTTTT
.	TRBD1	TRBV10-3	TRBJ1-5	CATDDRGNQPQHF	TGTGCCACGGACGACAGGGGCAATCAGCCCCAGCATTTT
.	.	TRBV6-5	TRBJ1-2	CASSYAWGQNYGYTF	TGTGCCAGCAGTTACGCGTGGGGCCAGAACTATGGCTACACCTTC
.	.	TRBV29-1	TRBJ2-6	CSVHDGAGANVLTF	TGCAGCGTTCACGATGGGGCCGGGGCCAACGTCCTGACTTTC
.	.	TRBV7-9	TRBJ2-5	CASSIQGPGETQYF	TGTGCCAGCAGCATACAGGGCCCGGGAGAGACCCAGTACTTC
.	TRBD2	TRBV5-1	TRBJ2-3	CASTLAGGADTQYF	TGCGCCAGCACCTTAGCGGGAGGGGCAGATACGCAGTATTTT
few	.	TRBV21-1	TRBJ2-6	CASSPGTPHPSLPF	TGTGCCAGCAGCCCAGGGACCCCTCACCCTTCTTTGCCTTTC
once	.	TRBV6-1	TRBJ1-5	CASSELRQPQHF	TGTGCCAGCAGTGAACTGCGGCAGCCCCAGCATTTT
.	.	TRBV25-1	TRBJ2-2	CASSDDITGELFF	TGTGCCAGCAGTGACGACATCACCGGGGAGCTGTTTTTT
.	.	TRBV24-1	TRBJ1-2	CATSHRDYGYTF	TGTGCCACCAGTCATAGGGACTATGGCTACACCTTC
.	TRBD1	TRBV3-1/TRBV3-2	TRBJ1-1	CASSQQGDTEAFF	TGTGCCAGCAGCCAACAGGGGGACACTGAAGCTTTCTTT
.	.	TRBV30	TRBJ2-1	CAWSGSPTGDEQFF	TGTGCCTGGAGCGGGTCTCCCACCGGGGATGAGCAGTTCTTC
.	TRBD1	TRBV4-1	TRBJ1-6	CASSHERGPFNSPLHF	TGCGCCAGCAGCCACGAGAGGGGGCCCTTCAATTCACCCCTCCACTTT
.	.	TRBV28	TRBJ1-3	CASTSPLGSGNTIYF	TGTGCCAGCACTAGCCCCCTGGGCTCTGGAAACACCATATATTTT
few	.	TRBV24-1	TRBJ2-2	CATSEERPTGELFF	TGTGCCACCAGTGAGGAAAGGCCCACCGGGGAGCTGTTTTTT
.	TRBD1	TRBV27	TRBJ2-1	CASSLRGTGGNEQFF	TGTGCCAGCAGTTTGAGGGGGACAGGGGGCAATGAGCAGTTCTTC
.	.	TRBV2	TRBJ2-2	CASRWTAPGELFF	TGTGCCAGCAGGTGGACCGCTCCCGGGGAGCTGTTTTTT
.	.	TRBV4-1	TRBJ1-1	CASSQVMLSLREAFF	TGCGCCAGCAGCCAAGTAATGCTGAGCCTTAGAGAAGCTTTCTTT